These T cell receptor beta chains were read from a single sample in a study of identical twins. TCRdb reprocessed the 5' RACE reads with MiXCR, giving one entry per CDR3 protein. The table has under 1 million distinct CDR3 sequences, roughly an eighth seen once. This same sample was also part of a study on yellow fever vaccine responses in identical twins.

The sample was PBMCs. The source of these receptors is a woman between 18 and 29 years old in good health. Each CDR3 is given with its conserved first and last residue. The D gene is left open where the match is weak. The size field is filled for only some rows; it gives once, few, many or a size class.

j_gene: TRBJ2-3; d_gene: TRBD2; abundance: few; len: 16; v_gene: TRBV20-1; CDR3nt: TGCAGTGCTACCCGGACTAGCGGGTCCTGGGGGGATACGCAGTATTTT; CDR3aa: CSATRTSGSWGDTQYF
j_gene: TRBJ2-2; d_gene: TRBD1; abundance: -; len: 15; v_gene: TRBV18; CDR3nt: TGTGCCAGCTCACCAGGAACAGGGGTGACCGGGGAGCTGTTTTTT; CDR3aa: CASSPGTGVTGELFF
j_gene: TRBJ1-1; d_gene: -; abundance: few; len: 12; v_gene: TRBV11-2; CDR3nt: TGTGCCAGCAGCGTCGTGGAATCTGAAGCTTTCTTT; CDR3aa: CASSVVESEAFF
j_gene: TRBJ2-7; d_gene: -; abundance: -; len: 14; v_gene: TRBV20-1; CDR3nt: TGCAGTGCTAGAGGTGGGGGAATCCTCTACGAGCAGTACTTC; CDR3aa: CSARGGGILYEQYF
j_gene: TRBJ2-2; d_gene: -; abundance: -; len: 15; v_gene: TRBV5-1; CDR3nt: TGCGCCAGCAGTCCCCTGGGCAGGACGGACGGGGAGCTGTTTTTT; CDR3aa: CASSPLGRTDGELFF
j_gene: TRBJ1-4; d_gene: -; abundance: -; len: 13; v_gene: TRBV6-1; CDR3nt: TGTGCCAGCAGACCCGACAGGCTTGAAAAACTGTTTTTT; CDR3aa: CASRPDRLEKLFF
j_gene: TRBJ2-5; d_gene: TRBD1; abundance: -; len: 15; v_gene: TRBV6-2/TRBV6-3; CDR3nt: TGTGCCAGCTTGTCACCGACAGGGGCGGAAGAGACCCAGTACTTC; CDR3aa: CASLSPTGAEETQYF
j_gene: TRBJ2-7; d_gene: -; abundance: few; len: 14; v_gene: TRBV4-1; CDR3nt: TGCGCCAGCAGCCAAGTGCACAGAGCCTACGAGCAGTACTTC; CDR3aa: CASSQVHRAYEQYF
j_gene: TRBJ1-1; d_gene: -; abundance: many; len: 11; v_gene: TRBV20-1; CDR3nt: TGCAGTGCTAGAAGAGGGATTGAAGCTTTCTTT; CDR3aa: CSARRGIEAFF
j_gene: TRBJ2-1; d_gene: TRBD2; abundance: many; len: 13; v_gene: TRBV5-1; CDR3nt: TGCGCCAGCAGCATTGGACTAGTTGGTGAGCAGTTCTTC; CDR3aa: CASSIGLVGEQFF
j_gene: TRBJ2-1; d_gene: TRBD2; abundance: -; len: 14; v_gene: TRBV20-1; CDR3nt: TGCAGTGCTAGAGTTCCCGGGGACTACCTTTACCAGTTCTTC; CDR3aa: CSARVPGDYLYQFF
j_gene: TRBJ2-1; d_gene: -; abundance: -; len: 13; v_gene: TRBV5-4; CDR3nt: TGTGCCAGCAGCTGGGACTCAACAGGTGAGCAGTTCTTC; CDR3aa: CASSWDSTGEQFF
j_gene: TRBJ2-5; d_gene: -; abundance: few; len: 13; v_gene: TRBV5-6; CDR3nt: TGTGCCAGCAGTACCGATCCTACAGAGACCCAGTACTTC; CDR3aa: CASSTDPTETQYF
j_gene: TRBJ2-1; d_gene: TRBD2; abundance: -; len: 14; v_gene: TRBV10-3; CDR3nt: TGTGCCATCAGACTAGCGGGGGGGCCGTATGAGCAGTTCTTC; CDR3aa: CAIRLAGGPYEQFF
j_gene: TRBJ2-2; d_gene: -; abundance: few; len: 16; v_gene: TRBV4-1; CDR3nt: TGCGCCAGCAGCCAAGTTTCCGGGGCGGGCACCGGGGAGCTGTTTTTT; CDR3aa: CASSQVSGAGTGELFF
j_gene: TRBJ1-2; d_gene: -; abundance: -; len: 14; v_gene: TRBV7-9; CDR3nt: TGTGCCAGCAGCCCCAGACAGGTCTCCTATGGCTACACCTTC; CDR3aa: CASSPRQVSYGYTF